The 25 T cell receptor beta chains in this list originate from one sample, sequenced in a study of blood T cell repertoires in COVID-19. Only in-frame clones appear in the TCRdb table, and some are missing; sequencing was by immunoSEQ multiplex PCR. The sample contains about 78,000 clones, about 90% of which appear only once. Sequenced material: peripheral blood. The receptors were sampled from a woman aged 50 to 60 in a cohort sampled during active COVID-19.

J is TRBJ1-1 and V is TRBV2; possibly TRBD1 for D (5 bases). The CDR3 runs to 14 residues. CDR1 and CDR2 (germline): SNHLY, FYNNEI. Trimming took off 6 bases at V and 6 bases at J, with 17 bases between the two ends. CDR3 protein: CASSQGGPGAEAFF. CDR3 nucleotides: TGTGCCAGCAGCCAGGGCGGACCTGGGGCTGAAGCTTTCTTT. Complete variable domain (other parts from reference TRBV2 and TRBJ1-1): EPEVTQTPSHQVTQMGQEVILRCVPISNHLYFYWYRQILGQKVEFLVSFYNNEISEKSEIFDDQFSVERPDGSNFTLKIRSTKLEDSAMYFCASSQGGPGAEAFFGQGTRLTVV.

This chain connects TRBV27 to TRBJ1-2, with 10 bases aligning to TRBD1. The CDR3 has 15 residues. Germline loops: CDR1 MNHEY, CDR2 SMNVEV (reference sequence). With 8 bases clipped from V and 4 bases from J, the junction kept 10 bases outside the gene matches. CDR3 DNA sequence: TGTGCCAGCGCCTCGGGACAGGGGCCTTTCTATGGCTACACCTTC. The encoded protein is CASASGQGPFYGYTF.

The chain recombines TRBV6-1 with TRBJ2-3; a possible D gene is TRBD2 (5 bases). This CDR3 contains 13 residues. The germline V and J ends were trimmed by 6 bases and 2 bases, with 9 bases remaining between them. CDR1 MNHNS and CDR2 SASEGT come from the germline V gene. CDR3 loop: CASRRTYTDTQYF. CDR3 nucleotide sequence: TGTGCCAGCAGAAGGACTTACACAGATACGCAGTATTTT.

The rearrangement joins TRBV3-1 (or the pseudogene TRBV3-2) to TRBJ2-5; 11 bases fit TRBD2. Germline trimming cut 4 bases from V and 5 bases from J; bases unmatched to any gene: 18. The CDR3 has 19 residues. Germline CDR1 and CDR2: LGHDT and YNNKEL (reference sequence). The CDR3 DNA sequence: TGTGCCAGCAGCCCCCCCCTAGGGACTAGCGGTCGTACCACGGAGACCCAGTACTTC. Residues: CASSPPLGTSGRTTETQYF.

The V and J genes are TRBV28 and TRBJ2-7, with D unresolved. The CDR3 has 13 amino acids. Germline V CDR1 and CDR2: MDHEN, SYDVKM. Trimming cost V 7 bases and J 3 bases, with 13 bases left between them. This CDR3 reads CASKDGGFYEQYF. The CDR3 DNA reads as TGTGCCAGCAAAGACGGCGGCTTCTACGAGCAGTACTTC.

The gene calls are TRBV7-9 and TRBJ2-3; tentative D call: TRBD2 (5 bases). The CDR3 has 13 amino acids. In germline, CDR1 is SEHNR, CDR2 FQNEAQ (reference sequence). V shed 5 bases and J shed 5 bases, with 11 bases lying between them. The CDR3 region is CASSLRLIDTQYF. CDR3 nucleotides: TGTGCCAGCAGCCTCCGACTAATAGATACGCAGTATTTT.

The genes are TRBV27 and TRBJ2-7; no reliable D call. The CDR3 is 13 residues long. Trimming removed 4 bases from V and 1 base from J, with 8 bases in between. Germline CDR1 reads MNHEY; CDR2 reads SMNVEV (reference sequence). The CDR3 DNA reads as TGTGCCAGCAGTTCCCCGGTTTCCTACGAGCAGTACTTC. Translating gives CASSSPVSYEQYF.

The J gene is TRBJ2-1, the V gene TRBV6-5, with TRBD1 identical over 7 bases. Germline loops: CDR1 MNHEY, CDR2 SVGAGI. The length of the CDR3 is 13 residues. Germline trimming cut 6 bases from V and 7 bases from J; bases unmatched to any gene: 6. The CDR3: CASSRQGSNEQFF. CDR3 DNA sequence: TGTGCCAGCAGCCGACAGGGATCAAATGAGCAGTTCTTC.

This clone was counted once. The rearrangement joins TRBV28 to TRBJ2-1, with TRBD2 matching over 10 bases. Germline CDR1 MDHEN, CDR2 SYDVKM. The trim removed 4 bases at V and 2 bases at J, leaving 5 bases unmatched. This CDR3 is 16 amino acids long. DNA for the CDR3: TGTGCCAGCAGTTCCCCCAGCGGGAGGGCCTACAATGAGCAGTTCTTC. It codes for CASSSPSGRAYNEQFF.

This chain uses TRBV6-5 with TRBJ1-2; perhaps TRBD1 as D (5 bases). V was clipped by 7 bases and J by 7 bases, with 16 bases between them. Germline CDR1 and CDR2: MNHEY and SVGAGI. The length of the CDR3 is 13 residues. Here the CDR3 DNA reads TGTGCCAGCACCCTGGGAGGGGCTGGTGGCTACACCTTC. It encodes CASTLGGAGGYTF.

In this sample, this clone turned up once. The gene calls are TRBV19 and TRBJ2-1, with 14 nucleotides matching TRBD2. This CDR3 is built from 15 residues. V gave up 5 bases and J gave up 6 bases; unmatched junction bases: 3. CDR1 and CDR2 from the germline V gene are LNHDA and SQIVND (reference sequence). This CDR3 reads CASSVGTSGSNEQFF. The CDR3 coding sequence is TGTGCCAGTAGTGTCGGGACTAGCGGGAGCAATGAGCAGTTCTTC. Combining the CDR3 with reference TRBV19 and TRBJ2-1 gives the whole variable domain DGGITQSPKYLFRKEGQNVTLSCEQNLNHDAMYWYRQDPGQGLRLIYYSQIVNDFQKGDIAEGYSVSREKKESFPLTVTSAQKNPTAFYLCASSVGTSGSNEQFFGPGTRLTVL.

The chain couples TRBV18 to TRBJ2-1, with TRBD2 matching over 14 bases. This CDR3 has 17 amino acids. Per the germline V gene, CDR1 is KGHSH and CDR2 is LQKENI. The ends lost 4 bases at V and 6 bases at J; junction bases unmatched: 8. This CDR3 is CASSRLAGGPFGNEQFF. CDR3 DNA: TGTGCCAGCTCACGACTAGCGGGAGGGCCTTTTGGCAATGAGCAGTTCTTC.

V usage is TRBV27 and J usage is TRBJ2-7, with 12 bases fitting TRBD2. The CDR3 is 15 residues long. Germline CDR1 MNHEY, CDR2 SMNVEV (reference sequence). Trimming cost V 6 bases and J 1 base; bases outside gene matches: 4. CDR3 sequence (DNA): TGTGCCAGCAGGTCAACTAGCGGGGGGTCCTACGAGCAGTACTTC. This encodes CASRSTSGGSYEQYF.

V and J are TRBV6-1 and TRBJ2-7, with 8 bases lining up with TRBD2. The CDR3 length is 15 residues. V lost 3 bases to trimming and J lost 2 bases; unmatched junction nucleotides: 6. Per the germline V gene, CDR1 is MNHNS and CDR2 is SASEGT. The chain's CDR3 is CASSDGTSGPYEQYF. CDR3 bases: TGTGCCAGCAGTGACGGTACTAGCGGCCCCTACGAGCAGTACTTC.

This sequence joins TRBV2 and TRBJ1-2; 12 nucleotides align to TRBD1. CDR1 is SNHLY and CDR2 is FYNNEI in the germline V gene. Unmatched junction bases numbered 14, after V lost 7 bases and J lost 2 bases. CDR3 length: 18 amino acids. The CDR3: CASIKPGQGARVNYGYTF. In DNA form, the CDR3 reads TGTGCCAGCATCAAACCGGGACAGGGGGCGCGAGTAAACTATGGCTACACCTTC.

The gene calls are TRBV28 and TRBJ1-2, with 7 bases identical to TRBD1. V was pared by 6 bases and J by 10 bases, with 14 bases of the junction left unmatched. The CDR3 consists of 14 residues. Germline CDR1 and CDR2: MDHEN and SYDVKM. CDR3 residues: CASRTGAGSRVYTF. As DNA, the CDR3 is TGTGCCAGCAGAACAGGGGCCGGGAGTAGAGTCTACACCTTC.

The chain couples TRBV7-2 to TRBJ2-1, with 13 bases fitting TRBD2. Germline-derived CDR1 and CDR2 are SGHTA and FQGNSA. V was pared by 5 bases and J by 8 bases, with 6 bases of the junction left unmatched. The CDR3 is 15 residues long. CDR3 DNA: TGTGCCAGCAGCCCAGGGACTAGCGGGAACTATGAGCAGTTCTTC. It translates to CASSPGTSGNYEQFF.

The chain has TRBV19 and TRBJ2-2; tentatively, D is TRBD2 (5 bases). Germline values: CDR1 LNHDA, CDR2 SQIVND (reference sequence). The CDR3 spans 14 residues. V was trimmed by 2 bases and J by 4 bases, leaving 8 bases between them. The CDR3 protein is CASSILEGTGELFF. The CDR3 DNA follows: TGTGCCAGTAGTATACTCGAGGGCACCGGGGAGCTGTTTTTT.

The chain links TRBV5-4 to TRBJ2-2; 7 bases are a match to TRBD1. The CDR3 is 15 residues long. The V gene's germline CDR1 is SGHNT and CDR2 YYREEE (reference sequence). With V trimmed by 4 bases and J by 5 bases, 8 bases remained unmatched. Here the CDR3 reads CASSPGQTGTGELFF. The CDR3 nucleotides are TGTGCCAGCAGCCCGGGACAGACGGGGACCGGGGAGCTGTTTTTT. The full variable domain, its missing parts supplied by reference TRBV5-4 and TRBJ2-2, is ETGVTQSPTHLIKTRGQQVTLRCSSQSGHNTVSWYQQALGQGPQFIFQYYREEENGRGNFPPRFSGLQFPNYSSELNVNALELDDSALYLCASSPGQTGTGELFFGEGSRLTVL.

The chain joins TRBV21-1 to TRBJ1-2; TRBD1 is the table's D call and was not checked against the DNA. TRBV21-1 has pseudogene status. The CDR3 is made up of 17 amino acids. The CDR3 coding sequence is TGTGCCAGCAGCCAACTCCCGGGACACCGAGTACACTATGGCTACACCTTC. Residues: CASSQLPGHRVHYGYTF.

V gene TRBV2 combines with J gene TRBJ2-7; D uncertain. V was trimmed by 5 bases and J by 3 bases, leaving 11 bases between them. The CDR3 is 13 residues long. CDR1 is SNHLY, CDR2 FYNNEI, per germline. CDR3 sequence reads: CASSPDTYYEQYF. For the CDR3, the DNA is TGTGCCAGCAGTCCAGACACTTACTACGAGCAGTACTTC. Combining the CDR3 with reference TRBV2 and TRBJ2-7 gives the whole variable domain EPEVTQTPSHQVTQMGQEVILRCVPISNHLYFYWYRQILGQKVEFLVSFYNNEISEKSEIFDDQFSVERPDGSNFTLKIRSTKLEDSAMYFCASSPDTYYEQYFGPGTRLTVT.

This rearrangement joins TRBV9 to TRBJ1-1; D may be TRBD1 (5 bases). The V gene lost 0 bases and the J gene lost 5 bases, with 11 bases spanning the gap. This CDR3 has 14 amino acids. Per the germline V gene, CDR1 is SGDLS and CDR2 is YYNGEE. CDR3 residues: CASSVDGGVTEAFF. CDR3 sequence (DNA): TGTGCCAGCAGCGTAGATGGGGGGGTTACTGAAGCTTTCTTT. Full variable domain (remainder filled in from reference TRBV9 and TRBJ1-1): DSGVTQTPKHLITATGQRVTLRCSPRSGDLSVYWYQQSLDQGLQFLIQYYNGEERAKGNILERFSAQQFPDLHSELNLSSLELGDSALYFCASSVDGGVTEAFFGQGTRLTVV.

The CDR3 reads CASSLRGGGGYTF. CDR3 in DNA: TGTGCCAGCAGTTTAAGGGGGGGAGGAGGCTACACCTTC. The rearrangement joins TRBV27 to TRBJ1-2, with a tentative D call TRBD1 (6 bases). Germline CDR1 reads MNHEY; CDR2 reads SMNVEV (reference sequence). The ends were cut back, 2 bases at V and 8 bases at J, with 12 bases in the middle. This CDR3 contains 13 residues.

This chain connects TRBV7-3 to TRBJ2-3, with D possibly being TRBD1 (7 bases). V was pared by 5 bases and J by 3 bases, with 15 bases between. The CDR3 has 15 amino acids. The germline gives CDR1 SGHTA, CDR2 FQGTGA. The CDR3 region has the DNA TGTGCCAGCAGCCCTCAGGGGGGCCGGACAGATACGCAGTATTTT. Its translation is CASSPQGGRTDTQYF.

This clone was observed once. The chain is built from TRBV5-6 and TRBJ2-7; 10 positions match TRBD1. The germline CDR1 and CDR2 sequences are SGHDT and YYEEEE. The J segment lost 3 bases and the V segment lost 2 bases, leaving 8 bases of the junction unmatched. CDR3 length: 16 amino acids. The CDR3: CASSFGADRGIYEQYF. The CDR3, as DNA: TGTGCCAGCAGCTTTGGGGCGGACAGGGGGATCTACGAGCAGTACTTC.